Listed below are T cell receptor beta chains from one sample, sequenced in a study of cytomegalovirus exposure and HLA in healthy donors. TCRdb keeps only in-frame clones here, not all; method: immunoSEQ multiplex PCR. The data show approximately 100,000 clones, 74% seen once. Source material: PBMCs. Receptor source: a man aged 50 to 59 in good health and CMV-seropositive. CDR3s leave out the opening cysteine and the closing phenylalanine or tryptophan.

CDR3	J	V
ASSDLGSGELF	TRBJ2-2	TRBV5-1
AWSHGTRTGNTIY	TRBJ1-3	TRBV30
AWSAVAGISYEQY	-	TRBV30
ASSAGTSETYEQY	TRBJ2-7	TRBV5-1
ASSEEGQVGQPQH	TRBJ1-5	TRBV6-1
ASSLGQGNTEAF	TRBJ1-1	TRBV4-2
ASSEGQGNYEQY	TRBJ2-7	TRBV6-1
ASSRTSGSGTDTQY	TRBJ2-3	TRBV7-2
ASCFRGWTGELF	TRBJ2-2	TRBV2
ASSQGNSGGRDTQY	TRBJ2-3	TRBV4-2
ASSLDPADNQPQH	TRBJ1-5	TRBV5-5
ASSSPTGGATGELF	TRBJ2-2	TRBV7-8
ASSPTVGFGGAIYEQY	TRBJ2-7	TRBV4-2
ASSYRGGGQPQH	TRBJ1-5	TRBV6-5
ASTEAGAGNTIY	TRBJ1-3	TRBV28
ASRDNRGQAGKNIQY	TRBJ2-4	TRBV28
ASSGGLAGDPSSYNEQF	TRBJ2-1	TRBV4-1
ASSEGRRTSYEQY	TRBJ2-7	TRBV2
ASSPDRGRYGYT	TRBJ1-2	TRBV5-6
ASSYSPGADTQY	TRBJ2-3	TRBV6-6
ASSLGQIETQY	TRBJ2-5	TRBV5-4
ASSLVASRPQH	TRBJ1-5	TRBV7-2
ASSPSGGQAVYGYT	TRBJ1-2	TRBV18
AISESGGLAGDQPQH	TRBJ1-5	TRBV10-3
ATSRGGGYGYT	TRBJ1-2	TRBV15
ATSPRVNSGNTIY	TRBJ1-3	TRBV15
ASSTGGGPEDYT	TRBJ1-2	TRBV18
ASSQDGRTSGGRWGTQY	TRBJ2-5	TRBV4-1
ASSQGGRDDYSPLH	TRBJ1-6	TRBV9
ASLPRTGVFGETQY	TRBJ2-5	TRBV7-8
ASSQTGGYGYT	TRBJ1-2	TRBV7-2
ASSIGGLGEAF	TRBJ1-1	TRBV27
ASTPGGGEAF	TRBJ1-1	TRBV6-6
ASSYSGRGGNQPQH	TRBJ1-5	TRBV28
ASSLATGERETQY	TRBJ2-5	TRBV11-2
ASRGGQGVPKTYGYT	TRBJ1-2	TRBV13
ASKNQESADTQY	TRBJ2-3	TRBV19
ASSESTGDEGYT	TRBJ1-2	TRBV6-1
ASSQAGGREQF	TRBJ2-1	TRBV4-1